The 12 T cell receptor beta chains given below trace back to one sample, sequenced in a study of T cells in Graves' hyperthyroidism and ophthalmopathy. There were TCR beta CDR3 regions amplified from RNA transcripts. Researchers ran a first-round RT-PCR on the TCR CDR3 using the HTBI primer set. TCRdb re-called the multiplex PCR reads through MiXCR, storing one row per CDR3 protein. The data show about 420,000 distinct CDR3 sequences, about an eighth seen once. Sequenced material: blood. These receptor sequences come from a woman between 18 and 29 years old with Graves' hyperthyroidism.

As regards this clonotype: With a much larger clone just one base away, this may be a read error. The chain joins TRBV3-1 to TRBJ2-2, with 7 bases matching TRBD1. Germline values: CDR1 LGHDT, CDR2 YNNKEL (reference sequence). CDR3 length: 11 amino acids. With 6 bases clipped from V and 16 bases from J, the junction kept 8 bases outside the gene matches. The CDR3: CASRGPGQPFF. In DNA, the CDR3 is TGTGCCAGCAGGGGACCGGGACAGCCGTTTTTT.

The chain is built from TRBV10-3 and TRBJ2-1; 9 nucleotides line up with TRBD2. This CDR3 spans 16 amino acids. The ends lost 2 bases at V and 6 bases at J; junction bases unmatched: 8. Germline-derived CDR1 and CDR2 are ENHRY and SYGVKD. As DNA, the CDR3 is TGTGCCATCAGTGAGGAGCTAGCGGGATTAACCAATGAGCAGTTCTTC. Its translation is CAISEELAGLTNEQFF.

This chain connects TRBV7-6 to TRBJ2-7; 13 nucleotides align to TRBD2. The CDR3 runs to 20 residues. V lost 0 bases, J lost 0 bases, and 11 bases stayed unmatched. Looked up from germline, CDR1 is SGHVS and CDR2 is FNYEAQ. The CDR3 DNA is TGTGCCAGCAGCTTAGCCCCAGGACTAGCGGGAGCTATTAGCTCCTACGAGCAGTACTTC. Amino acids: CASSLAPGLAGAISSYEQYF.

The sample holds many counts of this clonotype. This chain connects TRBV3-1 to TRBJ2-1; tentatively, D is TRBD1 (5 bases). CDR1 and CDR2 from the germline V gene are LGHDT and YNNKEL (reference sequence). The CDR3 loop spans 13 amino acids. Trimming cost V 2 bases and J 6 bases, with 8 bases left between them. The CDR3 spells CASSQPGRNEQFF. CDR3 nucleotides: TGTGCCAGCAGCCAACCAGGGCGCAATGAGCAGTTCTTC.

There are many counts of this clonotype. V is TRBV13 and J is TRBJ1-5; D is ambiguous. V was pared by 0 bases and J by 1 base, with 7 bases between. The CDR3 has 15 residues. Germline V gives CDR1 PRHDT, CDR2 FYEKMQ (reference sequence). The CDR3 spells CASSLGVGSNQPQHF. CDR3 bases: TGTGCCAGCAGCTTAGGCGTCGGAAGCAATCAGCCCCAGCATTTT.

This clonotype was observed at least ten times. This chain links TRBV20-1 with TRBJ2-1, with D tentatively TRBD2 (6 bases). The CDR3 length is 14 residues. The V end lost 3 bases, the J end lost 2 bases, and 11 bases lay between the germline ends. Germline assignment: CDR1 DFQATT and CDR2 SNEGSKA (reference sequence). Written as DNA, the CDR3 is TGCAGTGCTAGGGGGGGAGGCCCCTACAATGAGCAGTTCTTC. Encoded protein: CSARGGGPYNEQFF.

The sample holds many counts of this clonotype. The rearrangement links TRBV27 to TRBJ2-3; 8 bases agree with TRBD2. Germline V gene lookup returns CDR1 MNHEY and CDR2 SMNVEV (reference sequence). There are 14 residues in the CDR3. With 6 bases clipped from V and 3 bases from J, the junction kept 5 bases outside the gene matches. In DNA, the CDR3 is TGTGCCAGCAGGGAAGCGGGAGTTACAGATACGCAGTATTTT. It encodes CASREAGVTDTQYF.

At least ten counts were recorded for this clonotype. The chain couples TRBV28 to TRBJ1-2, with no clear D. V lost 11 bases and J 1 base, leaving 8 bases between the germline ends. Germline CDR1 MDHEN, CDR2 SYDVKM. This CDR3 region has 11 residues. The CDR3 sequence: CAGEGNYGYTF. In DNA form, the CDR3 reads TGTGCCGGGGAGGGTAACTATGGCTACACCTTC.

This clonotype was counted at least ten times. The chain combines TRBV7-9 with TRBJ2-7, with 9 nucleotides matching TRBD1. V lost 1 base, J lost 7 bases, and 5 bases stayed unmatched. The CDR3 is 14 residues long. Per the germline V gene, CDR1 is SEHNR and CDR2 is FQNEAQ (reference sequence). The CDR3 DNA reads as TGTGCCAGCAGCTTAGTACAGGGGGCTAGTGAGCAGTACTTC. As protein: CASSLVQGASEQYF.

Many counts were recorded for this clonotype. This chain links TRBV20-1 with TRBJ2-3; TRBD2 matches at 15 bases. There are 19 residues in the CDR3. Per germline, CDR1 DFQATT and CDR2 SNEGSKA (reference sequence). The J segment lost 0 bases and the V segment lost 3 bases, leaving 10 bases of the junction unmatched. The CDR3 coding sequence is TGCAGTGCTAGGGCGGGACTAGCGGGAGGATCGAGGAGCACAGATACGCAGTATTTT. Encoded protein: CSARAGLAGGSRSTDTQYF.

There are a few counts of this clonotype. The CDR3 nucleotides are TGTGCCAGCAGGCCCCGACTAGCCCTAGGGGCCAACGTCCTGACTTTC. Protein sequence: CASRPRLALGANVLTF. The chain carries TRBV6-1 and TRBJ2-6, with TRBD2 matching over 7 bases. CDR1 is MNHNS, CDR2 SASEGT, per germline. V shed 6 bases, J shed 4 bases, and the junction held 9 bases outside the gene matches. This CDR3 spans 16 amino acids.

The chain combines TRBV20-1 with TRBJ2-3; the D gene is possibly TRBD2 (6 bases). Trimming removed 6 bases at V and 4 bases at J, with 23 bases between. Germline CDR1 DFQATT, CDR2 SNEGSKA (reference sequence). The CDR3 covers 16 residues. The CDR3 here is CSAEGVSGGVSDTQYF. The CDR3 DNA sequence: TGCAGTGCCGAGGGTGTGAGCGGAGGGGTGTCAGATACGCAGTATTTT.